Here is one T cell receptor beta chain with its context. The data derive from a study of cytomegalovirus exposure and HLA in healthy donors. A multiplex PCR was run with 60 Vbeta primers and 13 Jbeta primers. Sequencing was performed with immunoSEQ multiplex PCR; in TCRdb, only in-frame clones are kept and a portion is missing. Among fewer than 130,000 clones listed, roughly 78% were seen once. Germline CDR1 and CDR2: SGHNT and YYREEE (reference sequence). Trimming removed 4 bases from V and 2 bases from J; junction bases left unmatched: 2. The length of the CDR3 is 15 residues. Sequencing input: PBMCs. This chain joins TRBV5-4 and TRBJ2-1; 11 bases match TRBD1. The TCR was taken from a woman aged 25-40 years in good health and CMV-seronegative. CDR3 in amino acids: CASSVDRGPYNEQFF. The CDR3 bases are TGTGCCAGCAGCGTGGACAGGGGGCCCTACAATGAGCAGTTCTTC.